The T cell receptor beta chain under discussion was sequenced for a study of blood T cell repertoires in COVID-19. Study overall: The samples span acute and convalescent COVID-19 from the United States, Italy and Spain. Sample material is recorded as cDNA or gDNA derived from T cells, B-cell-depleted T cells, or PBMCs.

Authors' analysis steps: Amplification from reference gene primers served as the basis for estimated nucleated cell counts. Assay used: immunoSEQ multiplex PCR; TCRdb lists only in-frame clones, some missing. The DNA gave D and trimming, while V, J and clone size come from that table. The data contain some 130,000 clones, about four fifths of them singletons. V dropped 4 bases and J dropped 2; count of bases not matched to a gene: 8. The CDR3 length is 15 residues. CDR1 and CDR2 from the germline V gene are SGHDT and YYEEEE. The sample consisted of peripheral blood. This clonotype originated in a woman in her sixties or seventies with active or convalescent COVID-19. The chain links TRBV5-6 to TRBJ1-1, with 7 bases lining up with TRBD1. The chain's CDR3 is CASSASGTANTEAFF. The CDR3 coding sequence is TGTGCCAGCAGCGCCTCCGGGACAGCCAACACTGAAGCTTTCTTT.